This T cell receptor (beta chain) was recovered during a study of identical twins. Notes on the study in general: Where beta out-of-frame sequences were concerned, excess twin sharing was weaker. Among monozygotic twins, out-of-frame TCR alpha sharing exceeded what models predicted. Analyses of zero insertions could, in part, be confounded by invariant MAIT and iNKT cells.

Concerning this clonotype: Its antigen is not identified. The CDR3 does not close with the conserved phenylalanine or tryptophan, likely indicating a read error.

The authors used template switching to add a universal primer site and gave cDNA unique molecular identifiers. TCRdb fed the 5' RACE reads into MiXCR, producing one record per CDR3 protein. This table has 1.5 million to 2 million distinct CDR3 sequences, less than 40% appearing once. The J segment lost 7 bases and the V segment lost 6 bases, leaving 9 bases of the junction unmatched. This CDR3 has 15 residues. The origin of this receptor is a newborn girl in good health. The gene calls are TRBV12-3 or TRBV12-4 and TRBJ2-1, with TRBD2 matching 10 bases. Source material: cord blood. The CDR3 loop is CASSLAGVNDNEQFL. CDR3 nucleotides: TGTGCCAGCAGCCTAGCGGGAGTGAATGATAATGAGCAGTTCTTG.